This T cell receptor (beta chain) was captured in a study of response to subunit inactivated influenza vaccine. Study results and caveats: A suggestion made by the authors is that each seasonal influenza vaccination recruits few new T cells.

This clonotype was detected only a few times. The antigen remains undetermined. MiXCR was run by TCRdb on the RT-PCR reads, yielding one entry per CDR3 protein. The sample consists of about 520,000 distinct CDR3 sequences, about 25% of them appearing once. The V end was cut by 4 bases, the J end by 5 bases, with 6 bases between. This CDR3 is built from 12 residues. The germline gives CDR1 SNHLY, CDR2 FYNNEI. The TCR originated in a man in his fifties or sixties who received an inactivated influenza vaccine. This chain links TRBV2 with TRBJ2-1; no firm D call. The sequenced sample was CD4+ T cells sorted from PBMCs, obtained more than 4 days after vaccination. In DNA form, the CDR3 reads TGTGCCAGCAGTGTCCGGAACAATGAGCAGTTCTTC. Its protein is CASSVRNNEQFF.